This T cell receptor beta chain stems from a study of T-cell memory formation after mild COVID-19. TCRdb re-called the 5' RACE reads with MiXCR, one entry per CDR3 protein. This sample carries around 440,000 distinct CDR3 sequences, 18% of them seen once, and the ten largest clones take approximately 13%. This clonotype showed up just a few times. J was trimmed by 3 bases and V by 1 base; bases with no gene match: 5. The germline gives CDR1 KGHSH, CDR2 LQKENI. The CDR3 covers 16 residues. The specimen was PBMCs or a T cell subset sorted from them (not recorded which). The clonotype was recovered from an adult woman who had mild COVID-19 (a few samples of this study predate the infection). Cell type and time point are not known. The V and J genes are TRBV18 and TRBJ2-2; 7 bases match TRBD2. Here the CDR3 reads CASSPRPGGYTGELFF. The DNA for the CDR3 is TGTGCCAGCTCACCACGTCCCGGGGGGTACACCGGGGAGCTGTTTTTT.